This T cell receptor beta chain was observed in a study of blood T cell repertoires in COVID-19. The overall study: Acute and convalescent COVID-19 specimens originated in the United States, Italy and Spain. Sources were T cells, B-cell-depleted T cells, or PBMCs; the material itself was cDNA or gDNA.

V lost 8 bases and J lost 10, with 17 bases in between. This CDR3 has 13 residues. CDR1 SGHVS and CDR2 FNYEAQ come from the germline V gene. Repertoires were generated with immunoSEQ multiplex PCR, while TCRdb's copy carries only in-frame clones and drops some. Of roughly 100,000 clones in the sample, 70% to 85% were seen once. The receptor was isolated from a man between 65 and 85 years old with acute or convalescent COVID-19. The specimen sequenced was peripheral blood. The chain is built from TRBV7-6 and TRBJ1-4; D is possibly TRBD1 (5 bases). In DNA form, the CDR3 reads TGTGCCAGCGGACAACAGGATCTGGGAAAACTGTTTTTT. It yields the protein CASGQQDLGKLFF.